This T cell receptor beta chain was sequenced during a study of shared clonotypes between healthy human individuals. Study-wide background: The study used three CD4 naive, three CD4 memory, two CD8 naive and one CD8 memory plate per donor.

The material for each subset, its genomic DNA, was split evenly across several immunoSEQ plates. In the original analysis: ImmunoSEQ sequences covered only the junction and lacked quality scores; filtering therefore differed. Method: immunoSEQ multiplex PCR; TCRdb's copy keeps in-frame clones and lacks some. D and trimming come from the DNA, and the V and J calls and clone size come from that table. This table has over 700,000 clones, 55% to 80% appearing once. With respect to this clone: Its antigen is still unknown.

The CDR3 sequence is 14 residues long. Trimming pared 6 bases from V and 7 bases from J, leaving 16 bases between. Germline V gene sequence: CDR1 SGHTA, CDR2 FQGNSA. Points from the study as a whole: Of the naive CD4 clonotypes, roughly 5.5% were shared across several donors.

This chain connects TRBV7-2 to TRBJ2-1; D unresolved. The source material was memory CD4+ T cells sorted from blood. Specified subset: CD45RA-negative fraction. This clonotype originated in a young woman in good health. The CDR3 loop is CASRPSRLGNEQFF. DNA of the CDR3: TGTGCCAGCAGACCATCTCGCCTTGGTAATGAGCAGTTCTTC.